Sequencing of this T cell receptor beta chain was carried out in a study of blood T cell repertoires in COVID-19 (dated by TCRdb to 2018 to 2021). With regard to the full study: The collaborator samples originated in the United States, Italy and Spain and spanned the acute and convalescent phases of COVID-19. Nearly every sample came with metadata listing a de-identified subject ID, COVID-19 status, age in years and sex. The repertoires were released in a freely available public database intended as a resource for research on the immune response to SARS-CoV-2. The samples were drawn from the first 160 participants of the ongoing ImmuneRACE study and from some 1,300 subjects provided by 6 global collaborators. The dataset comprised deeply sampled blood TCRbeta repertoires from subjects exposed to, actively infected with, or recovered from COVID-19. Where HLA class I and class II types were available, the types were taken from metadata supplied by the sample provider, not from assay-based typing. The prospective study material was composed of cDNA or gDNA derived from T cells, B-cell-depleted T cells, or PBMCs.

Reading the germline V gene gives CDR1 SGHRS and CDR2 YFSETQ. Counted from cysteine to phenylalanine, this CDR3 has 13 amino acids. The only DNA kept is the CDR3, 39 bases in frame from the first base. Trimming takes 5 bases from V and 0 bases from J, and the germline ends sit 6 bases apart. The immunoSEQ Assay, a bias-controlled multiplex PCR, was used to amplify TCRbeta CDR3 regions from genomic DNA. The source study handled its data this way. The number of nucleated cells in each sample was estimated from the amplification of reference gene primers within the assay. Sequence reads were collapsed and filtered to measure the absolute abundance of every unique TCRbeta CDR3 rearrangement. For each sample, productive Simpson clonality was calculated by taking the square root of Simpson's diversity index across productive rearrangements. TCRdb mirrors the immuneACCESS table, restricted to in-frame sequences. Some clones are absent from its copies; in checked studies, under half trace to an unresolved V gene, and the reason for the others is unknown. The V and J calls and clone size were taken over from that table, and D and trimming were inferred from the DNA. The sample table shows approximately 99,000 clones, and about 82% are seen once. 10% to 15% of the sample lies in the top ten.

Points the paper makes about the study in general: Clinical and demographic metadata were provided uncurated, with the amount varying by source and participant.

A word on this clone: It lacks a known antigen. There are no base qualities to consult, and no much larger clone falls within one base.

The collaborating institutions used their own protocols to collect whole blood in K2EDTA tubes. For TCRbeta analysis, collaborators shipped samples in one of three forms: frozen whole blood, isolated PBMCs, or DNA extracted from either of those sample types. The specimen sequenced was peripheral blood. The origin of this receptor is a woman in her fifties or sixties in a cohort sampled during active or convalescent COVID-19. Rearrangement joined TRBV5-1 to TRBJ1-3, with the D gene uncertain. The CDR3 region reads CASSIDSGNTIYF. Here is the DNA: TGCGCCAGCAGTATAGACTCTGGAAACACCATATATTTT.